This passage covers 27 T cell receptor beta chains from one sample sequenced in a study of T cell responses to AZD1222 COVID-19 vaccine. Clones were sequenced by immunoSEQ multiplex PCR, and TCRdb holds only the in-frame ones, with some missing. The sample carries about 190,000 clones, around 93% recorded once. Material: peripheral blood, obtained on day 0 of AZD1222 vaccination. The origin of the receptors is an adult in good health.

There are a few counts of this clone. The chain has TRBV5-1 and TRBJ2-7; D may be TRBD2 (6 bases). V was trimmed by 0 bases and J by 1 base, leaving 14 bases between them. The CDR3 is 16 amino acids. The germline gives CDR1 SGHRS, CDR2 YFSETQ. The CDR3: CASSLAAGLFSYEQYF. CDR3 bases: TGCGCCAGCAGCTTGGCCGCGGGGCTGTTTTCCTACGAGCAGTACTTC.

V is TRBV10-3 and J is TRBJ2-3, with 7 bases fitting TRBD2. CDR1 is ENHRY, CDR2 SYGVKD, per germline. The CDR3 runs to 14 residues. V trimming: 4 bases; J trimming: 2 bases; junction bases outside the gene matches: 3. DNA for the CDR3: TGTGCCATCAGTGGCGGGAGCATCACAGATACGCAGTATTTT. Translated: CAISGGSITDTQYF.

This chain joins TRBV4-2 and TRBJ2-2, with 13 bases aligning to TRBD2. The CDR3 spans 17 residues. The V segment lost 1 base and the J segment 8 bases; nucleotides outside the gene matches: 7. Per the germline V gene, CDR1 is LGHNA and CDR2 is YNFKEQ. CDR3 DNA sequence: TGTGCCAGCAGCCAAGGTCCCGGACTAGCGGGAGTAGGGGAGCTGTTTTTT. This codes for CASSQGPGLAGVGELFF.

This chain joins TRBV5-6 and TRBJ1-1; a weak D match, TRBD1 (5 bases). The germline CDR1 and CDR2 sequences are SGHDT and YYEEEE. The CDR3 consists of 14 residues. The V and J ends lost 3 bases and 1 base respectively, with 10 bases between them. CDR3 DNA: TGTGCCAGCAGCTGGGGGGGTCCGAACACTGAAGCTTTCTTT. The encoded protein is CASSWGGPNTEAFF. Full variable domain (remainder filled in from reference TRBV5-6 and TRBJ1-1): DAGVTQSPTHLIKTRGQQVTLRCSPKSGHDTVSWYQQALGQGPQFIFQYYEEEERQRGNFPDRFSGHQFPNYSSELNVNALLLGDSALYLCASSWGGPNTEAFFGQGTRLTVV.

On this clone itself: Mismatch with germline at one junction end may stem from a read error. DNA of the CDR3: TGTGCTAGCAGCCAAGGGACTAGCGGGGATACCCAGTACTTC. Amino acid sequence: CASSQGTSGDTQYF. The chain combines TRBV7-7 with TRBJ2-5, with TRBD2 matching 13 bases. CDR1 is SSHAT, CDR2 FNYEAQ, per germline (reference sequence). The CDR3 extends over 14 amino acids.

This clone was found once. The chain couples TRBV12-3 or TRBV12-4 to TRBJ1-2; D is unresolved. V was cut by 1 base and J by 8 bases, with 11 bases left in between. The CDR3 covers 13 residues. CDR3 sequence reads: CASSLGGGMGYTF. The CDR3 nucleotides read TGTGCCAGCAGTTTAGGAGGAGGGATGGGCTACACCTTC.

The CDR3 reads CASSQQGREQYF. In DNA, the CDR3 is TGTGCCAGCAGTCAACAGGGGCGCGAGCAGTACTTC. The chain employs TRBV27 and TRBJ2-7; TRBD1 aligns across 7 bases. Germline V gives CDR1 MNHEY, CDR2 SMNVEV (reference sequence). The CDR3 covers 12 residues. J was trimmed by 6 bases and V by 5 bases; bases with no gene match: 4.

V is TRBV15 and J is TRBJ2-5; D not resolved. CDR3 length: 16 amino acids. CDR1 LNHNV and CDR2 YYDKDF come from the germline V gene (reference sequence). Trimming removed 5 bases at V and 5 bases at J, with 21 bases between. In nucleotides, the CDR3 is TGTGCCACCAGCTCCGTTGGGTTAGACCATGGGGAGACCCAGTACTTC. Amino acids: CATSSVGLDHGETQYF.

The J gene is TRBJ1-2, the V gene TRBV28; 9 bases line up with TRBD1. The V segment lost 5 bases and the J segment 5 bases; nucleotides outside the gene matches: 9. Germline CDR1 MDHEN, CDR2 SYDVKM. The CDR3 contains 15 residues. The CDR3 loop is CASSQQGANRYGYTF. CDR3 nucleotides: TGTGCCAGCAGTCAACAGGGGGCGAACCGTTATGGCTACACCTTC.

The chain is built from TRBV13 and TRBJ2-7; 7 bases match TRBD1. Germline values: CDR1 PRHDT, CDR2 FYEKMQ (reference sequence). With V trimmed by 5 bases and J by 8 bases, 6 bases remained unmatched. The CDR3 is 12 residues long. The CDR3 loop reads CASSRQGWQQYF. In nucleotides, the CDR3 is TGTGCCAGCAGCCGACAGGGCTGGCAGCAGTACTTC.

Note on this clone: Within the sample, other DNA sequences also encode this same CDR3. The chain couples TRBV7-9 to TRBJ2-1; 9 nucleotides align to TRBD2. With 1 base clipped from V and 7 bases from J, the junction kept 2 bases outside the gene matches. The CDR3 spans 14 residues. Germline loops: CDR1 SEHNR, CDR2 FQNEAQ (reference sequence). The CDR3 sequence is CASSLVAGANEQFF. CDR3 DNA: TGTGCCAGCAGCTTAGTAGCGGGAGCTAATGAGCAGTTCTTC. The whole variable domain, filled in from reference TRBV7-9 and TRBJ2-1, reads DTGVSQNPRHKITKRGQNVTFRCDPISEHNRLYWYRQTLGQGPEFLTYFQNEAQLEKSRLLSDRFSAERPKGSFSTLEIQRTEQGDSAMYLCASSLVAGANEQFFGPGTRLTVL.

In DNA form, the CDR3 reads TGTGCCAGCAGCCTCGGGACTAGCACAGATACGCAGTATTTT. It specifies CASSLGTSTDTQYF. This chain joins TRBV5-4 and TRBJ2-3; tentative D call: TRBD2 (6 bases). Trimming took 4 bases from V and 0 from J, leaving 9 bases between them. The CDR3 spans 14 residues. Looked up from germline, CDR1 is SGHNT and CDR2 is YYREEE (reference sequence).

The chain recombines TRBV6-1 with TRBJ2-4; D may be TRBD1 (6 bases). With 2 bases removed from V and 0 bases from J, the gap between germline ends came to 11 bases. This CDR3 has 16 amino acids. Germline CDR1 and CDR2: MNHNS and SASEGT. CDR3 bases: TGTGCCAGCAGTGAATGGACAGCACTAGCCAAAAACATTCAGTACTTC. It is translated as CASSEWTALAKNIQYF.

V is TRBV4-1 and J is TRBJ2-2; TRBD1 agrees at 10 bases. The CDR3 loop spans 14 amino acids. The germline gives CDR1 MGHRA, CDR2 YSYEKL. With V trimmed by 5 bases and J by 5 bases, 2 bases remained unmatched. As DNA, the CDR3 is TGCGCCAGCAGCGTGGGACAGGGGACCGGGGAGCTGTTTTTT. It encodes CASSVGQGTGELFF.

The chain employs TRBV11-2 and TRBJ1-3; 9 bases map to TRBD1. V was pared by 5 bases and J by 0 bases, with 5 bases of the junction left unmatched. Germline V gene sequence: CDR1 SGHAT, CDR2 FQNNGV. This CDR3 contains 16 residues. CDR3 sequence: CASSAGQGYSGNTIYF. DNA of the CDR3: TGTGCCAGCAGCGCCGGACAGGGGTACTCTGGAAACACCATATATTTT.

V gene TRBV7-6 combines with J gene TRBJ2-3, with TRBD2 identical over 10 bases. CDR1 is SGHVS, CDR2 FNYEAQ, per germline. This CDR3 contains 16 residues. The V gene end was trimmed by 3 bases and the J gene end by 3 bases; junction bases not matched to a gene: 6. The chain's CDR3 is CASSLASGSGTDTQYF. CDR3 in DNA: TGTGCCAGCAGCTTGGCTAGCGGGAGTGGAACAGATACGCAGTATTTT.

The genes are TRBV13 and TRBJ2-1; 10 bases are a match to TRBD2. J gave up 8 bases and V 4 bases, and 8 bases lay outside the gene matches. CDR1 PRHDT and CDR2 FYEKMQ come from the germline V gene (reference sequence). This CDR3 is 15 amino acids long. CDR3 DNA sequence: TGTGCCAGCAGCTCAAGGACTAGCGGCAACGATGAGCAGTTCTTC. Translated, it gives CASSSRTSGNDEQFF.

This sequence joins TRBV5-1 and TRBJ1-2; D unresolved. Germline assignment: CDR1 SGHRS and CDR2 YFSETQ. CDR3 size: 13 residues. Trimming pared 0 bases from V and 6 bases from J, leaving 9 bases between. CDR3 nucleotides: TGCGCCAGCAGCTTGGTGCCGGAACATGGCTACACCTTC. Translating it yields CASSLVPEHGYTF.

This rearrangement joins TRBV28 to TRBJ1-2; D gene ambiguous. Per germline, CDR1 MDHEN and CDR2 SYDVKM. The V end was cut by 7 bases, the J end by 0 bases, with 3 bases between. This CDR3 comprises 11 residues. CDR3 sequence (DNA): TGTGCCAGCACATCTAACTATGGCTACACCTTC. Its translation: CASTSNYGYTF.

The chain recombines TRBV28 with TRBJ1-2; D is unresolved. The V end was cut by 7 bases, the J end by 1 base, with 7 bases between. In germline, CDR1 is MDHEN, CDR2 SYDVKM. The length of the CDR3 is 12 residues. This CDR3 is CASKDGNYGYTF. The CDR3 nucleotides are TGTGCCAGCAAGGACGGTAACTATGGCTACACCTTC.

The chain uses TRBV15 and TRBJ2-5; maybe TRBD1 (5 bases). CDR1 and CDR2 (germline): LNHNV, YYDKDF (reference sequence). Between the trimmed V and J ends, which lost 2 bases and 1 base, there was a span of 11 bases. CDR3 length: 15 residues. CDR3 loop: CATSRTPQGQETQYF. The DNA of the CDR3 is TGTGCCACCAGCAGAACACCGCAGGGCCAAGAGACCCAGTACTTC. Full variable domain (rest looked up from reference TRBV15 and TRBJ2-5): DAMVIQNPRYQVTQFGKPVTLSCSQTLNHNVMYWYQQKSSQAPKLLFHYYDKDFNNEADTPDNFQSRRPNTSFCFLDIRSPGLGDTAMYLCATSRTPQGQETQYFGPGTRLLVL.

The CDR3 sequence is CASSAGQGRPMNTEAFF. CDR3 sequence (DNA): TGCGCCAGCAGCGCGGGACAGGGGCGCCCAATGAACACTGAAGCTTTCTTT. V and J are TRBV5-1 and TRBJ1-1; 10 bases align to TRBD1. There are 17 residues in the CDR3. Germline V gene lookup returns CDR1 SGHRS and CDR2 YFSETQ. V lost 4 bases and J lost 0; bases outside the gene matches: 9.

The chain employs TRBV5-8 and TRBJ1-6, with 9 positions matching TRBD1. The CDR3 length is 15 residues. CDR1 and CDR2 from the germline V gene are SGHTS and YDEGEE. The ends lost 3 bases at V and 9 bases at J; junction bases unmatched: 7. This chain's CDR3 is CASSSGDRASSPLHF. For the CDR3, the DNA is TGTGCCAGCAGCTCCGGGGACAGGGCTAGTTCACCCCTCCACTTT.

This chain joins TRBV7-3 and TRBJ2-1; TRBD2 agrees at 10 bases. J lost 5 bases, V lost 2 bases, and 9 bases had no gene match. The germline gives CDR1 SGHTA, CDR2 FQGTGA. The CDR3 is 17 residues long. CDR3 DNA sequence: TGTGCCAGCAGCTTACTTCCCCTAGCGGGAGCCCACAATGAGCAGTTCTTC. This translates into CASSLLPLAGAHNEQFF. The variable domain in full, completed from reference TRBV7-3 and TRBJ2-1, reads GAGVSQTPSNKVTEKGKYVELRCDPISGHTALYWYRQSLGQGPEFLIYFQGTGAADDSGLPNDRFFAVRPEGSVSTLKIQRTERGDSAVYLCASSLLPLAGAHNEQFFGPGTRLTVL.

This clone was found once. The chain links TRBV15 to TRBJ2-1, with 12 bases that match TRBD2. Per the germline V gene, CDR1 is LNHNV and CDR2 is YYDKDF (reference sequence). Trimming at V came to 5 bases and at J to 6 bases, leaving 5 bases not matched to a gene. The CDR3 consists of 15 residues. The CDR3 DNA reads as TGTGCCACCAGCCGGAGGACTAGCGGGACCAATGAGCAGTTCTTC. Encoded protein: CATSRRTSGTNEQFF.

The V and J genes are TRBV27 and TRBJ2-1; D unclear. This CDR3 region has 17 residues. Trimming pared 8 bases from V and 1 base from J, leaving 21 bases between. CDR1 is MNHEY, CDR2 SMNVEV, per germline (reference sequence). DNA for the CDR3: TGTGCCAGCGGGCACGGCGAATGGTTCTTTTCCTACAATGAGCAGTTCTTC. It translates to CASGHGEWFFSYNEQFF.

The rearrangement joins TRBV29-1 to TRBJ1-4, with unresolved D. Germline CDR1 and CDR2: SQVTM and ANQGSEA. CDR3 length equals 18 residues. Trimming pared 7 bases from V and 5 bases from J, leaving 29 bases between. In nucleotides, the CDR3 is TGCAGCGCCTCGGAGGGAGCTCCGTTCGGGTCCGTAAATGAAAAACTGTTTTTT. It translates to CSASEGAPFGSVNEKLFF.